Below, 3 T cell receptor beta chains from the same sample are listed, as sequenced in a study of control samples from healthy donors and cancer patients. Only in-frame clones appear in the TCRdb table, and some are missing; sequencing was by immunoSEQ multiplex PCR. The table has 90,000 to 100,000 clones, 75% to 85% seen once. The specimen sequenced was blood. The source is a woman in her twenties or thirties in good health.

V is TRBV9 and J is TRBJ1-6; D unclear. Trimming shortened V by 3 bases and J by 8 bases, and 9 bases separated the two germline ends. Looked up from germline, CDR1 is SGDLS and CDR2 is YYNGEE. The CDR3 has 13 residues. CDR3 sequence reads: CASSGRMDSPLHF. In DNA form, the CDR3 reads TGTGCCAGCAGCGGTCGGATGGATTCACCCCTCCACTTT.

Notes on this clone: Other DNA sequences in this sample translate to the same CDR3. The V call is TRBV5-4, the J call TRBJ2-3; D gene unclear. This CDR3 has 14 amino acids. Germline V gene sequence: CDR1 SGHNT, CDR2 YYREEE (reference sequence). The V end lost 4 bases, the J end lost 0 bases, and 9 bases lay between the germline ends. The CDR3 here is CASSPGPSTDTQYF. DNA for the CDR3: TGTGCCAGCAGCCCTGGGCCTAGCACAGATACGCAGTATTTT.

V gene TRBV5-1 combines with J gene TRBJ1-3; possible D gene TRBD1, 5 bases. V was cut by 7 bases and J by 5 bases, with 10 bases left in between. There are 12 residues in the CDR3. Per germline, CDR1 SGHRS and CDR2 YFSETQ. The CDR3 DNA follows: TGCGCCAGCCTTGGGACGAGAAACACCATATATTTT. This gives the protein CASLGTRNTIYF.